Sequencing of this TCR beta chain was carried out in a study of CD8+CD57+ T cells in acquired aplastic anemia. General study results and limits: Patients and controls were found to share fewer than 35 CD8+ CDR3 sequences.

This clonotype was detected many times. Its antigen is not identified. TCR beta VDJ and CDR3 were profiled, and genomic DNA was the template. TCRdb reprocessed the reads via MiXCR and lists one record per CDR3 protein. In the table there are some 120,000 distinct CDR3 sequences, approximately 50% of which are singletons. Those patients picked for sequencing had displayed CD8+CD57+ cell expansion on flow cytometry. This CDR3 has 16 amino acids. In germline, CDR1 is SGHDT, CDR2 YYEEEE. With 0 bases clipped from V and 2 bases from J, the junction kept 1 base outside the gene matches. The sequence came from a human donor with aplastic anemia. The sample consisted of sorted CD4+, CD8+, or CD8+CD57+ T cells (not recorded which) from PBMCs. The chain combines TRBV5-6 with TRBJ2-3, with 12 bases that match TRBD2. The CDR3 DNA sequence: TGTGCCAGCAGCTTGGGGACTAGCGGGGTCACAGATACGCAGTATTTT. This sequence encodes CASSLGTSGVTDTQYF.